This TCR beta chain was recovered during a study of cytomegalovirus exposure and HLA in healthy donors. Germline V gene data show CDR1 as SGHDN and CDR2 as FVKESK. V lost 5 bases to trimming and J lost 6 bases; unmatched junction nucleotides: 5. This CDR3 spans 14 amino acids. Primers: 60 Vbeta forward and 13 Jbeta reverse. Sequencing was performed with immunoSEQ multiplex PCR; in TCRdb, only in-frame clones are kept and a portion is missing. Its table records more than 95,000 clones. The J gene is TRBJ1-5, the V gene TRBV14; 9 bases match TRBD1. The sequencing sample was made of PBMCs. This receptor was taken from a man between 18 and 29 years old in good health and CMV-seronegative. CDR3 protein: CASSSTGGGQPQHF. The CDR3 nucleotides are TGTGCCAGCAGCTCGACAGGGGGTGGTCAGCCCCAGCATTTT.